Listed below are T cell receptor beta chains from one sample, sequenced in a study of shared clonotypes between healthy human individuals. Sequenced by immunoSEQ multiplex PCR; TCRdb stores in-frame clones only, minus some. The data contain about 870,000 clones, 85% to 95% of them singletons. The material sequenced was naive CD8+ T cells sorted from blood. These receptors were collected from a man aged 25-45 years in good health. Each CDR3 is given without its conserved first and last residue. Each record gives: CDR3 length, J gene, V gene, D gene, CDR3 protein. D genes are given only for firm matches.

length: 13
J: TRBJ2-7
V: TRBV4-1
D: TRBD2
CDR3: ASSQDLAGAYEQY

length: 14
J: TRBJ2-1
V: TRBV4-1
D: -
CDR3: ASSQDIASSYNEQF

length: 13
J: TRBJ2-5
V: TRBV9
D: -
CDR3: ASSPPRTTPETQY

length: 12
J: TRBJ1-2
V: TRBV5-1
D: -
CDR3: ASSYRQNNYGYT

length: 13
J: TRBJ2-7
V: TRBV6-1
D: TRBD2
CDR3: ASSETRTSVHEQY

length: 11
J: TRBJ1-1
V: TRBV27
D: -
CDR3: ASSLSKNTEAF

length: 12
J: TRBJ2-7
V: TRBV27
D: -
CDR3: ASSLGLSAYEQY

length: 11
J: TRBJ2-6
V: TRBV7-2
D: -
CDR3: ASSLDSGSVLT

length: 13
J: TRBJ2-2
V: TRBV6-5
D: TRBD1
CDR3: ASRPQGAGTGELF

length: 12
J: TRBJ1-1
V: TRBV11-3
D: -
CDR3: ASSHQGFSTEAF

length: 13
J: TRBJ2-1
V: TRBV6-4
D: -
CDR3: ASSDSPGNYNEQF

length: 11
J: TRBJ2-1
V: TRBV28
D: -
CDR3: ASSSSWGNEQF

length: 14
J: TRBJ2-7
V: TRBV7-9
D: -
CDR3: ASGGGSRRDFYEQY

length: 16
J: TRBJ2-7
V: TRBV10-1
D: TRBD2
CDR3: ASSALLAGDPRGDEQY

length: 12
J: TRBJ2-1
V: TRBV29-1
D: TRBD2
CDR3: SVVGGRAIDEQF

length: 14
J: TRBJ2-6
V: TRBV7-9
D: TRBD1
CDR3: ASSPRDSSGANVLT

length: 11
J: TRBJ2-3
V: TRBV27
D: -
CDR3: ASSFWSTDTQY

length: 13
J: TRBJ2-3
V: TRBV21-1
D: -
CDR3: ASSSIAKRVNTQY

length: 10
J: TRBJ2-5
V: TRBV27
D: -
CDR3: ASSRDGETQY

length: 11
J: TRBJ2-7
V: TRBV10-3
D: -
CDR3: AISVEKTYEQY

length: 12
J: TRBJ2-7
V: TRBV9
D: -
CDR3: ASAITPQGNEQY

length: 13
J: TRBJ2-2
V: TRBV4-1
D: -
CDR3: ASSPNDWSTGELF

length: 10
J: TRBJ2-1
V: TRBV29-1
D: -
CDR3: SVESRYNEQF

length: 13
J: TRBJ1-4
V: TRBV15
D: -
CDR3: ATSRDRGSGEKLF

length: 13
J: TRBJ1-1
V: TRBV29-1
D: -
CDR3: SALPGWGFSTEAF

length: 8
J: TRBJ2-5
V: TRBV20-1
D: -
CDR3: SAQQETQY

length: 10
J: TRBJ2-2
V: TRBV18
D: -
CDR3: ASSPLTGELF

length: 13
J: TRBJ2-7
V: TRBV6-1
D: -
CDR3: ASSEARHRSYEQY

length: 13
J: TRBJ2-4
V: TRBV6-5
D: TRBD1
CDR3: ASSYSTGAADIQY

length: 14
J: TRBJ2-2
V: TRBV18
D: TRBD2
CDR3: ASSPLAGENTGELF

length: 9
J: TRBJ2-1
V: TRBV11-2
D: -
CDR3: ASSLINEQF

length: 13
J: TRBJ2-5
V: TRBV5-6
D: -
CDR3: ASARERANQETQY

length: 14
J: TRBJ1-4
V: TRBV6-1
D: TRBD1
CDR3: ASSGQGAKDNEKLF

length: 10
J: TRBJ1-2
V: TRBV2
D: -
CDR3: ASTPKGGGYT

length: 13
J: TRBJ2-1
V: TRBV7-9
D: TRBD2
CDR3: ASSLARTSHNEQF

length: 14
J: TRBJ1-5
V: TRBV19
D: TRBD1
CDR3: ASSSAPDRGRQPQH

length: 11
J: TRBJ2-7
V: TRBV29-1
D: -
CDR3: SALPVDSYEQY

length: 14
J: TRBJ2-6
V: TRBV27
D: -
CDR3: ASSSIRGSGANVLT

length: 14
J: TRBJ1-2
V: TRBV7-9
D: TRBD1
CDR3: ASSLGTGYGNYGYT

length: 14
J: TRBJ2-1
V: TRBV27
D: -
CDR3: ASSLSEVYTYNEQF

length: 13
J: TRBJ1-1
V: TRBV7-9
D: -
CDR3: ASSLGILVNTEAF

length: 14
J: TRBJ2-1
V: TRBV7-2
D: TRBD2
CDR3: ASSLGSGRASNEQF